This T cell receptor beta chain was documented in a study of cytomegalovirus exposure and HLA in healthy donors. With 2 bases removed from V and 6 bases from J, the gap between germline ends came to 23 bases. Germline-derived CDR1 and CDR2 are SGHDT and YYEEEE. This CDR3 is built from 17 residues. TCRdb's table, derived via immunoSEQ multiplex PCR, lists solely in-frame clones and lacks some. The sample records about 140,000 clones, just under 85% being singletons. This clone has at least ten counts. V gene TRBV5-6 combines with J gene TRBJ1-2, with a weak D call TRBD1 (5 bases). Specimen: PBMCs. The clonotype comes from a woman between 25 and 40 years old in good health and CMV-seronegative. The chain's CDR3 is CASSLTLQLQGSHGYTF. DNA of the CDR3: TGTGCCAGCAGCTTAACCCTACAACTCCAGGGTAGCCATGGCTACACCTTC.